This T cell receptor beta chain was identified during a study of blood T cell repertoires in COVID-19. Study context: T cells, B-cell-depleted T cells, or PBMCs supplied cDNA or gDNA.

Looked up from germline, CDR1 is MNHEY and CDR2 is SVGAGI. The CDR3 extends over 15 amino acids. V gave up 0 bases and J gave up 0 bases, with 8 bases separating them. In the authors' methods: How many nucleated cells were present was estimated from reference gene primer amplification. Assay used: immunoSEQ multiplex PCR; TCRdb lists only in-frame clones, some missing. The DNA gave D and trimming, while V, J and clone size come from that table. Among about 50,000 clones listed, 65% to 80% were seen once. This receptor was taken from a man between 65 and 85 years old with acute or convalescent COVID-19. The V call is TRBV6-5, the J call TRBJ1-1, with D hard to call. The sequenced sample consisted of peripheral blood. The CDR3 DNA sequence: TGTGCCAGCAGTTACTCGGGCAGTTTGAACACTGAAGCTTTCTTT. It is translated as CASSYSGSLNTEAFF.